This T cell receptor beta chain was captured in a study of blood T cell repertoires in COVID-19. Study in general: The United States, Italy and Spain were the sources of the acute and convalescent COVID-19 samples.

The assay was immunoSEQ multiplex PCR, and TCRdb's table has in-frame clones only and misses some. The sample has more than 300,000 clones; around 86% are singletons. The germline V and J ends were trimmed by 4 bases and 6 bases, with 18 bases remaining between them. CDR3 size: 15 residues. Per germline, CDR1 MDHEN and CDR2 SYDVKM. This clone was picked up one time. Either two negative PCRs, clearance, or symptom resolution qualified Cohort 3 donors as recovered. Sequencing was done on a sample of PBMCs or T cells enriched from blood (not recorded which). The clonotype originates from a young woman who had recovered from COVID-19. The chain recombines TRBV28 with TRBJ1-1; perhaps TRBD1 as D (5 bases). In DNA, the CDR3 is TGTGCCAGCAGTTCCGGAGCAGGGTGGTGGGCTGAAGCTTTCTTT. Encoded protein: CASSSGAGWWAEAFF.